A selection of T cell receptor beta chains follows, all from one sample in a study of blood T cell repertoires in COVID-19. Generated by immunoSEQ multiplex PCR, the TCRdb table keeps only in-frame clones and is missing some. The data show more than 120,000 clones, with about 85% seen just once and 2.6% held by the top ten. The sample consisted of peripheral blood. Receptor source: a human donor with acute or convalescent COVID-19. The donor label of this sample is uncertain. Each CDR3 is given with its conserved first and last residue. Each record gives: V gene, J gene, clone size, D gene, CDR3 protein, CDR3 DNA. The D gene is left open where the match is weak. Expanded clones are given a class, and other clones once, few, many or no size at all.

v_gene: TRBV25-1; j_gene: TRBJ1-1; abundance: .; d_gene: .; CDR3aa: CASSESGHGNTEAFF; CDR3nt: TGTGCCAGCAGTGAAAGTGGGCATGGCAACACTGAAGCTTTCTTT
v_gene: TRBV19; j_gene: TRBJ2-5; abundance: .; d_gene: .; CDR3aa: CASSLEPTGRTQYF; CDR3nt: TGTGCCAGTAGTTTGGAGCCGACAGGCCGGACCCAGTACTTC
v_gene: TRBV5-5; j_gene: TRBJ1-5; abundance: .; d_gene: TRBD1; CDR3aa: CASSLGVDRGQSNQPQHF; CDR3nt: TGTGCCAGCAGCTTGGGGGTCGACAGGGGGCAGAGCAATCAGCCCCAGCATTTT
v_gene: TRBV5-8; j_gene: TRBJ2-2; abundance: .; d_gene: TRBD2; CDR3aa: CASSLGIAGGPSGELFF; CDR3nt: TGTGCCAGCAGCTTGGGGATAGCGGGAGGGCCATCCGGGGAGCTGTTTTTT
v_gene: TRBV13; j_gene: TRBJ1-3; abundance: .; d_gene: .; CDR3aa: CASSLDGAGFGNTIYF; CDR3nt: TGTGCCAGCAGCTTAGATGGGGCAGGATTCGGAAACACCATATATTTT
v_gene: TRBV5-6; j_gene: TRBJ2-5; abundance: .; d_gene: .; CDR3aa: CASSPRRETQYF; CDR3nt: TGTGCCAGCAGCCCTAGGCGAGAGACCCAGTACTTC
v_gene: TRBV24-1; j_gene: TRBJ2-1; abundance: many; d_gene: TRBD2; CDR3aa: CATSDRTSRNTYNEQFF; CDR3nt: TGTGCCACCAGTGATCGGACTAGCCGAAACACCTACAATGAGCAGTTCTTC
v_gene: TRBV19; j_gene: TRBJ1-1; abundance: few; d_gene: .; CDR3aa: CASRTAFGGMNTEAFF; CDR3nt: TGTGCCAGTAGGACCGCATTTGGGGGGATGAACACTGAAGCTTTCTTT
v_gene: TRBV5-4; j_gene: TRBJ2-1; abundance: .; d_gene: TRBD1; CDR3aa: CASSLGDRVWEQFF; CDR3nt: TGTGCCAGCAGCTTGGGAGACAGGGTATGGGAGCAGTTCTTC
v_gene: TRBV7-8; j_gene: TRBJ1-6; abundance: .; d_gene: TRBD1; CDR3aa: CASSRAQGGGNSPLHF; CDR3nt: TGTGCCAGCAGCCGAGCACAGGGGGGAGGTAATTCACCCCTCCACTTT
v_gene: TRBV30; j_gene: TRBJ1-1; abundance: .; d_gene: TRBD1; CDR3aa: CAWSSDPPRKGATAFF; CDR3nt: TGTGCCTGGAGTTCCGATCCTCCCCGAAAGGGGGCAACGGCTTTCTTT
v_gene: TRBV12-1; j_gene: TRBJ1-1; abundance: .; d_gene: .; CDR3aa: CASSPSGGQVNKNTEAFF; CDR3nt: TGTGCCAGCAGCCCCTCGGGGGGACAGGTAAACAAGAACACTGAAGCTTTCTTT
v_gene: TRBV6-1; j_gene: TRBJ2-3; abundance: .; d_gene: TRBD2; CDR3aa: CASSEGAGVSTDTQYF; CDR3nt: TGTGCCAGCAGTGAAGGGGCGGGGGTTAGCACAGATACGCAGTATTTT
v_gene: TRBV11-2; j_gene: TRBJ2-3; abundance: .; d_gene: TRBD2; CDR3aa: CASTPRAGGPADTQYF; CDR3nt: TGTGCCAGCACCCCTCGGGCGGGAGGGCCCGCAGATACGCAGTATTTT
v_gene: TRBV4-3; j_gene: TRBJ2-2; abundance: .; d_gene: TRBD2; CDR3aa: CASQERENTGELFF; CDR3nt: TGCGCCAGCCAGGAGCGGGAGAACACCGGGGAGCTGTTTTTT
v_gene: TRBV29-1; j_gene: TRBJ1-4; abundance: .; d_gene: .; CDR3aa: CSVLGAEDYGKLFF; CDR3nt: TGCAGCGTTTTGGGGGCAGAGGATTACGGAAAACTGTTTTTT
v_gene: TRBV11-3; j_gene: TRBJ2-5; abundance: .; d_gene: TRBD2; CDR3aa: CASSLGATSGREETQYF; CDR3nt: TGTGCCAGCAGCTTAGGAGCGACTAGCGGGAGGGAAGAGACCCAGTACTTC
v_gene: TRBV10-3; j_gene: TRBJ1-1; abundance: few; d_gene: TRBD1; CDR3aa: CANTGDRVENTEAFF; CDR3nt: TGTGCAAACACGGGGGACAGGGTTGAGAACACTGAAGCTTTCTTT
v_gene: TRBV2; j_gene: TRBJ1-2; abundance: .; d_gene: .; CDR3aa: CASSGAINYGYTF; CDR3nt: TGTGCCAGCAGTGGGGCGATCAACTATGGCTACACCTTC
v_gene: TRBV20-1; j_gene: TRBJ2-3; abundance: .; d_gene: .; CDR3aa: CSASQGLVGDTQYF; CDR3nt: TGCAGTGCTAGTCAGGGGTTGGTTGGAGATACGCAGTATTTT
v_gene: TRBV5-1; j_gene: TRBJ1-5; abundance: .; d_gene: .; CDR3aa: CASRSTIPGNHNQPQHF; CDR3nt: TGCGCCAGCAGATCCACAATCCCAGGGAACCATAATCAGCCCCAGCATTTT
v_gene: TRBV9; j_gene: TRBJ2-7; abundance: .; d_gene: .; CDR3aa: CASSSRTSYEQYF; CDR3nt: TGTGCCAGCAGCTCCCGAACTAGCTACGAGCAGTACTTC
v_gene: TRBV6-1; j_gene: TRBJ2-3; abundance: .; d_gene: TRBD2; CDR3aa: CASSVTSGGAQDTQYF; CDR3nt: TGTGCCAGCAGTGTAACTAGCGGGGGGGCCCAAGATACGCAGTATTTT
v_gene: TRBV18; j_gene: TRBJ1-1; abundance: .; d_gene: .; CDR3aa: CASSPSGYSDTEAFF; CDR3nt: TGTGCCAGCTCACCGTCAGGGTATTCGGACACTGAAGCTTTCTTT
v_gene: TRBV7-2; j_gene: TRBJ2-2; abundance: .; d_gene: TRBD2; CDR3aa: CASSLNSGGNTGELFF; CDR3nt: TGTGCCAGCAGCCTTAATAGCGGGGGAAACACCGGGGAGCTGTTTTTT
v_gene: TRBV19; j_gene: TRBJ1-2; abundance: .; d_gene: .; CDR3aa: CASSRGRGGYTF; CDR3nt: TGTGCCAGTAGTAGGGGTAGGGGTGGCTACACCTTC
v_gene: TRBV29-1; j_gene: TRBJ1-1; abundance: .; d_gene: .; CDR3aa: CSVAHMNTEAFF; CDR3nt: TGCAGCGTTGCTCACATGAACACTGAAGCTTTCTTT
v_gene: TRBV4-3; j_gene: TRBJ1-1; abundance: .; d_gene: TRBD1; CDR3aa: CASSQEGQGVNTEAFF; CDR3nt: TGCGCCAGCAGCCAAGAAGGACAGGGGGTGAACACTGAAGCTTTCTTT
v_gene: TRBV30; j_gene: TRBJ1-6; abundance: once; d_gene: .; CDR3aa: CAWSNSGGGNSPLHF; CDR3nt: TGTGCCTGGAGTAACTCTGGGGGAGGTAATTCACCCCTCCACTTT